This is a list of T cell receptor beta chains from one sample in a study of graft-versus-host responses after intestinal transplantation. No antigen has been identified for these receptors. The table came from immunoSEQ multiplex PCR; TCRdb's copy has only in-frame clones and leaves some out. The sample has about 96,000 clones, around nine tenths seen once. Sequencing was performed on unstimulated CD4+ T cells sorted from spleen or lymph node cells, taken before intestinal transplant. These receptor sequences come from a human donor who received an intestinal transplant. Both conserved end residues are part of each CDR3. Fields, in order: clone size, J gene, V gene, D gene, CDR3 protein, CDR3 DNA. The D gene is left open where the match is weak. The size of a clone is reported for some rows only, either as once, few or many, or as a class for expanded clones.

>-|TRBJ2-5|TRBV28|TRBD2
CASSPRTRSIIEETQYF
TGTGCCAGCAGTCCCCGGACTAGAAGTATTATCGAGGAGACCCAGTACTTC
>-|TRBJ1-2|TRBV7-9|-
CASSATGTYGYTF
TGTGCCAGCAGCGCAACAGGGACCTATGGCTACACCTTC
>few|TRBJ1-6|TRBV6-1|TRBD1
CASRETGASPLHF
TGTGCCAGCAGGGAGACAGGGGCTTCACCCCTCCACTTT
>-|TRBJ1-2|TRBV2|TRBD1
CASSETGEGYTF
TGTGCCAGCAGTGAGACAGGGGAGGGCTACACCTTC
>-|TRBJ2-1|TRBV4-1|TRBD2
CASSHSGTSQNEQFF
TGCGCCAGCAGCCACTCCGGGACTAGTCAGAATGAGCAGTTCTTC
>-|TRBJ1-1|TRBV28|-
CASSLTAEHTEAFF
TGTGCCAGCAGTTTAACGGCGGAGCACACTGAAGCTTTCTTT
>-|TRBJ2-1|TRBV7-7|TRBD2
CASSVAGGRGNEQFF
TGTGCCAGCAGCGTAGCGGGGGGGCGCGGCAATGAGCAGTTCTTC
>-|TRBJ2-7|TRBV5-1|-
CASSFGHRVDEQYF
TGCGCCAGCAGCTTCGGACACAGGGTAGACGAGCAGTACTTC
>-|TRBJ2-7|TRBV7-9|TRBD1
CASSLGTVYYEQYF
TGTGCCAGCAGCTTGGGGACAGTTTACTACGAGCAGTACTTC
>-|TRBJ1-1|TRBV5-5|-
CASSYDPTVNTEAFF
TGTGCCAGCAGCTACGACCCGACAGTAAACACTGAAGCTTTCTTT